This TCR beta chain was found in a study of control samples from healthy donors and cancer patients. CDR1 SGHRS and CDR2 YFSETQ come from the germline V gene. CDR3 length: 15 amino acids. V shed 2 bases and J shed 3 bases, with 14 bases lying between them. TCRdb's copy holds only in-frame clones and misses some; the assay was immunoSEQ multiplex PCR. The sample has 99,000 or so clones, 83% seen once. The source material was blood. The TCR originated in a woman in her 50s in good health. This rearrangement joins TRBV5-1 to TRBJ2-5; the D is unclear. Written as DNA, the CDR3 is TGCGCCAGCAGCTTAGTTACGGTGTGGGAAGAGACCCAGTACTTC. Protein sequence: CASSLVTVWEETQYF.